This TCR beta chain is from a study of T cell responses to AZD1222 COVID-19 vaccine (dated by TCRdb to the early 2020s). Looking at the study overall: TCR sequencing covered over 230 trial participants: 200 to 210 given two doses of AZD1222 and some 25 given two doses of MenACWY control vaccine. Trial participants were enrolled into age subgroups of 18-55, 56-69 and 70-plus years, which contained approximately 150, 28 and 58 TCR-sequenced participants, respectively. What the study reported, not specific to this receptor: The 56-69-year group was small, and its depth increase did not reach significance, likely because of low power. Participants were mostly white British, with more females than males. The authors suggested clonal diversity may have been underestimated. Spike-specific TCR breadth and depth rose significantly after two AZD1222 doses compared with day 0 and with MenACWY recipients. The whole spike protein was spanned by vaccine-associated CD4 TCRs, and dominant responses were seen in regions 160-218 and 743-854. Conclusions about previously exposed vaccinees are limited, since just 5 or 6 AZD1222 recipients were seropositive for SARS-CoV-2 at baseline. Because no samples from the day 14 peak response were available, repertoires could be characterized only after the peak T cell response. Nearly half of unique spike-specific TCRs reportedly recognized epitopes outside regions mutated in the B.1.351 and B.1.1.7 variants.

The CDR3 regions of human TCRbeta chains were subjected to immunosequencing. In the authors' own workflow: Repertoire TCRs were checked for matches against a reference library of SARS-CoV-2-specific TCRs that had been generated using the MIRA antigen-specificity platform. Breadth was defined as the fraction of unique TCRs that were SARS-CoV-2-associated. Depth was defined as the fraction of total T cells that were SARS-CoV-2-associated. Using the MIRA data, each spike-specific TCR was mapped to the spike region that the TCR reacts to and placed in a CD4 or CD8 class. Log10-transformed breadth and depth values were compared by one-way ANOVA with Sidak's multiple comparisons tests. TCRdb provides this immuneACCESS table in a form limited to in-frame rearrangements. Some clones are lacking; in checked studies, under half of them reflect an unresolved V gene, and why the rest are absent is not known. V and J calls and clone size are as listed in that table; D and trimming were resolved from the DNA. The sample includes over 60,000 clones, with 88% observed a single time. Around 4.9% of the sample goes to the ten largest clones.

The time point label for this specimen denotes: about 28 days (+/-7) after the second vaccine dose. The treatment or condition label of this sample denotes: meningococcal conjugate vaccine given as trial control. Samples from vaccinated people were obtained from the UK trials COV001 and COV002, which included a single-blind randomized controlled phase 2/3 trial of AZD1222 (ChAdOx1 nCoV-19) in healthy adults. For TCRbeta chain sequencing, PBMC samples from trial participants were taken at day 0 and at day 28 after the second dose. Concerning this clone: Its antigen is not yet known. No base quality information exists; no much larger clone differs at one position.

This sequence originates from an adult who received the MenACWY meningococcal vaccine as a control. Sequenced here: peripheral blood, sampled 28 days after the second dose of the MenACWY control vaccine.

CDR3 loop: CASSQELSSANTEAFF. The base sequence is TGCGCCAGCAGCCAAGAGCTCTCGTCGGCGAACACTGAAGCTTTCTTT. The V and J segments used are TRBV4-1 and TRBJ1-1; the D gene assignment is ambiguous. Its CDR3 holds 16 amino acids, cysteine through phenylalanine. Kept here is only the CDR3 DNA, which spans 48 bases and is read in frame from base 1. A distance of 12 bases separates the germline ends of V and J, which lose 0 bases and 1 base respectively. The CDR1 and CDR2 encoded by the germline V gene are MGHRA and YSYEKL.